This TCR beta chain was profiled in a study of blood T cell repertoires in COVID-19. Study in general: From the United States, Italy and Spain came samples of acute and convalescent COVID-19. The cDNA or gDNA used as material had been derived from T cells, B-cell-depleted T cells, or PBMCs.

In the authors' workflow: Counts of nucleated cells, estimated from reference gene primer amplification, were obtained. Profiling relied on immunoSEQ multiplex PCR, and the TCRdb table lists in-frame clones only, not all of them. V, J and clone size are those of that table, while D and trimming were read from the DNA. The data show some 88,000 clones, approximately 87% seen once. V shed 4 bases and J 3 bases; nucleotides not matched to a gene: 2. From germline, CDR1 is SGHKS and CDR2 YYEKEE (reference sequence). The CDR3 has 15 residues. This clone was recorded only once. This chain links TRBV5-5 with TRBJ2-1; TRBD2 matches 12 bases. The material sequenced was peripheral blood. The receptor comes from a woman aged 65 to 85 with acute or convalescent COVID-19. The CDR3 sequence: CASSRLAGDYNEQFF. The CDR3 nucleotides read TGTGCCAGCAGCAGACTAGCGGGGGACTACAATGAGCAGTTCTTC.